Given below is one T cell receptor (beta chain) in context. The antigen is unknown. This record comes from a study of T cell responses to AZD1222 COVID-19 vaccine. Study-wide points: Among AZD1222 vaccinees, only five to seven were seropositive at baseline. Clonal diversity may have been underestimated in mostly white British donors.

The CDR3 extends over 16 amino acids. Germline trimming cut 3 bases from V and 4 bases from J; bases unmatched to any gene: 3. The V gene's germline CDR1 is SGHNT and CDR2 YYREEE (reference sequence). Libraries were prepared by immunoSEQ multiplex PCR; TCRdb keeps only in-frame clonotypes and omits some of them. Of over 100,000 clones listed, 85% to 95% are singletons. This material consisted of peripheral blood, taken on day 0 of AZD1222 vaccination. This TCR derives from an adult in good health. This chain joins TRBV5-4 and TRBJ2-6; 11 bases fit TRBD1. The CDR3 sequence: CASSSGQGVGANVLTF. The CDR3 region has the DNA TGTGCCAGCAGCTCGGGACAGGGGGTCGGGGCCAACGTCCTGACTTTC. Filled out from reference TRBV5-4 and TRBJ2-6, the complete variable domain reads ETGVTQSPTHLIKTRGQQVTLRCSSQSGHNTVSWYQQALGQGPQFIFQYYREEENGRGNFPPRFSGLQFPNYSSELNVNALELDDSALYLCASSSGQGVGANVLTFGAGSRLTVL.